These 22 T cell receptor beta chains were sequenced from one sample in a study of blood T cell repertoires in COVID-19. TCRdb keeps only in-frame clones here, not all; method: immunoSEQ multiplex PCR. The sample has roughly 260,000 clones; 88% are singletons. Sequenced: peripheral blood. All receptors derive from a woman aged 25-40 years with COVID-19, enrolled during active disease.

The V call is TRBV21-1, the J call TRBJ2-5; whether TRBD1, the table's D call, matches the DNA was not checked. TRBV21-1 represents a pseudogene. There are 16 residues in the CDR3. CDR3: CASSSKRQGELKTQYF. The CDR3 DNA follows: TGTGCCAGCAGCTCAAAGAGGCAGGGGGAATTAAAGACCCAGTACTTC.

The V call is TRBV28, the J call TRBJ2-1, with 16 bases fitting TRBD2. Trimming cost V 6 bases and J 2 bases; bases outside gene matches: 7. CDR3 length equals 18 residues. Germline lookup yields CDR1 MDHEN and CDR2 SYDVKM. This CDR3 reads CASSLGLAGGGAYNEQFF. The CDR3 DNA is TGTGCCAGCAGCCTGGGACTAGCGGGAGGGGGCGCCTACAATGAGCAGTTCTTC.

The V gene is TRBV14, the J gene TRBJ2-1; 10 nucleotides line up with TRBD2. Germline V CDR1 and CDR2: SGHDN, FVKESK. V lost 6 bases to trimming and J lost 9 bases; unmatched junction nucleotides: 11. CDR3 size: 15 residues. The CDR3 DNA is TGTGCCAGCAGACCGAGCGGGAGGGCCATCGGTGAGCAGTTCTTC. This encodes CASRPSGRAIGEQFF. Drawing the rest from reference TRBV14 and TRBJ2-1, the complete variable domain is EAGVTQFPSHSVIEKGQTVTLRCDPISGHDNLYWYRRVMGKEIKFLLHFVKESKQDESGMPNNRFLAERTGGTYSTLKVQPAELEDSGVYFCASRPSGRAIGEQFFGPGTRLTVL.

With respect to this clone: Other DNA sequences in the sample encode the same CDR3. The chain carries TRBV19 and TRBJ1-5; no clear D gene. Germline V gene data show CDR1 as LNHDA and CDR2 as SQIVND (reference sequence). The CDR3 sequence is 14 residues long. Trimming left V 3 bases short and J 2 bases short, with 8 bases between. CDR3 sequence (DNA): TGTGCCAGTAGTATTAGCGGGGGCAATCAGCCCCAGCATTTT. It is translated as CASSISGGNQPQHF.

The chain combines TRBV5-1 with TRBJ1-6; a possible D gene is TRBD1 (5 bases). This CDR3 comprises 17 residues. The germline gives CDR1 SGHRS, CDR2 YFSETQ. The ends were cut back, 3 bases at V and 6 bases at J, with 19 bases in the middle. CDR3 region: CASSWGAGRHLNSPLHF. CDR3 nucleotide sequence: TGCGCCAGCAGCTGGGGAGCGGGACGACACCTTAATTCACCCCTCCACTTT.

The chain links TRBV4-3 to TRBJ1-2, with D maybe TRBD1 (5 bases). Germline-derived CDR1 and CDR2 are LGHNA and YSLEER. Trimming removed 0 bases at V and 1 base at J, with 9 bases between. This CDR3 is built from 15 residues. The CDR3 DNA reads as TGCGCCAGCAGCCAAGAGCAGGGTGATAACTATGGCTACACCTTC. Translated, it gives CASSQEQGDNYGYTF.

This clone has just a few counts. CDR3 residues: CASSPIYPTGNGYTF. The DNA of the CDR3 is TGTGCCAGCAGCCCGATTTATCCGACAGGGAATGGCTACACCTTC. The chain employs TRBV3-1 (or the pseudogene TRBV3-2) and TRBJ1-2, with TRBD1 matching over 7 bases. Germline loops: CDR1 LGHDT, CDR2 YNNKEL (reference sequence). The CDR3 spans 15 residues. The V segment lost 4 bases and the J segment 6 bases; nucleotides outside the gene matches: 11.

The CDR3, as DNA: TGCGCCAGCAGCCTAGCGGGAGTCATAATGGAGACCCAGTACTTC. This sequence encodes CASSLAGVIMETQYF. The gene calls are TRBV5-1 and TRBJ2-5, with 10 positions matching TRBD2. This CDR3 is built from 15 residues. With V trimmed by 4 bases and J by 5 bases, 8 bases remained unmatched. Germline V gene data show CDR1 as SGHRS and CDR2 as YFSETQ.

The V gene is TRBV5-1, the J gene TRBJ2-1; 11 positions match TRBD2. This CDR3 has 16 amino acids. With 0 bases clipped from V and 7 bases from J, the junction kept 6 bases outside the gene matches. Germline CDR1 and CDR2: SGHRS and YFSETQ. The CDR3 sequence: CASSLGSGRANNEQFF. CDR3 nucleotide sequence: TGCGCCAGCAGCTTGGGTAGCGGGAGGGCCAATAATGAGCAGTTCTTC.

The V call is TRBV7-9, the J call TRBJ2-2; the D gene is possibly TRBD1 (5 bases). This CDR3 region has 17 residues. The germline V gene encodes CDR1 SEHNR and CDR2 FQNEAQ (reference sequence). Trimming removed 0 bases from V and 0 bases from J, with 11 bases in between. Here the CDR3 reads CASSLARQIANTGELFF. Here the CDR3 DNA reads TGTGCCAGCAGCTTAGCCCGACAGATCGCGAACACCGGGGAGCTGTTTTTT.

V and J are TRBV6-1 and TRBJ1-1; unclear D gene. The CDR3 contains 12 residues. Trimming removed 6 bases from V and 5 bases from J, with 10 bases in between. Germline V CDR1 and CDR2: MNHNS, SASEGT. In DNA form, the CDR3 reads TGTGCCAGCAGCCGGGTCCCGACTGAAGCTTTCTTT. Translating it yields CASSRVPTEAFF.

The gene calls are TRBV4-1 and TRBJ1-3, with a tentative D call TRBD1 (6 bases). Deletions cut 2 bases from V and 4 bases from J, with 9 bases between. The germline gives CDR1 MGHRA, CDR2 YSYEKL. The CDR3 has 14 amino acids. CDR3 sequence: CASSQSDRGNTIYF. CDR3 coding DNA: TGCGCCAGCAGCCAAAGCGACAGGGGAAACACCATATATTTT.

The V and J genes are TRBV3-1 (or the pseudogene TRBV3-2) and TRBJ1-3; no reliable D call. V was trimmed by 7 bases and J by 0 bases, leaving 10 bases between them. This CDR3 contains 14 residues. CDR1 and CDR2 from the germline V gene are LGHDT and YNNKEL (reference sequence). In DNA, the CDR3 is TGTGCCAGCACCGAGGGCCTCTCTGGAAACACCATATATTTT. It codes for CASTEGLSGNTIYF.

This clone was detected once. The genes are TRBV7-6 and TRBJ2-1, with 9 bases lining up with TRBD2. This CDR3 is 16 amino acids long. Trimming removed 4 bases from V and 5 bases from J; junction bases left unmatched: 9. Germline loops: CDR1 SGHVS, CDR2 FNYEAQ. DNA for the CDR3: TGTGCCAGCAGCTACTATATAGCTAGCGGGAACAATGAGCAGTTCTTC. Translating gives CASSYYIASGNNEQFF.

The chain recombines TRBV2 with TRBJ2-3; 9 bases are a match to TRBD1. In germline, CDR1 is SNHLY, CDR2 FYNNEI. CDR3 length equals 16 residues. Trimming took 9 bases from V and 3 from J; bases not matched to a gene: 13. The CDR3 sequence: CARATGTGFKTDTQYF. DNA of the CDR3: TGTGCCAGAGCGACTGGGACAGGGTTTAAGACAGATACGCAGTATTTT.

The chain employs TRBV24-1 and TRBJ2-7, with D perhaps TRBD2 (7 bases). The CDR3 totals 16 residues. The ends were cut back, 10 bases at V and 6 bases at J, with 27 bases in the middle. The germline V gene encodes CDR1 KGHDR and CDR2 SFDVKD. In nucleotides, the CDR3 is TGTGCCACTTTAGGGGGGCGGGAGAAGTGGGAGGGCGAGCAGTACTTC. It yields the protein CATLGGREKWEGEQYF.

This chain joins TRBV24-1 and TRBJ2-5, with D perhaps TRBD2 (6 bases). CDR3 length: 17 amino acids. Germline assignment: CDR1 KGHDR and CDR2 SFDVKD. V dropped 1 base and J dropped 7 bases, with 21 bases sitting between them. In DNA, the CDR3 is TGTGCCACCAGTGATTTAGGATCAGGTGGAGGGGTCGGGACCCAGTACTTC. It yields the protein CATSDLGSGGGVGTQYF.

Here the CDR3 DNA reads TGTGCCTGGGAGGGGGGTGGTGGCTATGGCTACACCTTC. This codes for CAWEGGGGYGYTF. The chain has TRBV19 and TRBJ1-2; D possibly corresponds to TRBD1 (6 bases). CDR1 is LNHDA, CDR2 SQIVND, per germline (reference sequence). This CDR3 has 13 amino acids. V was trimmed by 11 bases and J by 4 bases, leaving 17 bases between them.

CDR3 DNA: TGCGCCAGCAGCTTGGTGGTGGGACAGAATGAAAAACTGTTTTTT. Protein product: CASSLVVGQNEKLFF. This chain links TRBV5-1 with TRBJ1-4; 7 bases map to TRBD1. The CDR3 contains 15 residues. J lost 5 bases, V lost 0 bases, and 4 bases had no gene match. Germline CDR1 and CDR2: SGHRS and YFSETQ.

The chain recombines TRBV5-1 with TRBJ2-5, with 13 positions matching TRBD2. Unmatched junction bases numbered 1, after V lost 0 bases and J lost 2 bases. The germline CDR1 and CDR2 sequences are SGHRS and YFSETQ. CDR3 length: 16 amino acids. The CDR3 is CASSLEGLAGQETQYF. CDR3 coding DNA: TGCGCCAGCAGCTTGGAGGGACTAGCGGGACAAGAGACCCAGTACTTC.

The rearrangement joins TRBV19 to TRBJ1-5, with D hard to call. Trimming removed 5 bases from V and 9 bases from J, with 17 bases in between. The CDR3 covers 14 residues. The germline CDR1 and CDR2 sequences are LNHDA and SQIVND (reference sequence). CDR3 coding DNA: TGTGCCAGTAGTCATCGGGGAATCATAGGGCCCCAGCATTTT. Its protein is CASSHRGIIGPQHF.

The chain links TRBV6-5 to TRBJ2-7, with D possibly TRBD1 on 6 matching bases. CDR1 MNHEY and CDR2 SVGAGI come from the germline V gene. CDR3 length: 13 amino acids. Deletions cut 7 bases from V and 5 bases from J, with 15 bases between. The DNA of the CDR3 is TGTGCCAGCAAGGACCAGGGGAAAAACGAGCAGTACTTC. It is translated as CASKDQGKNEQYF.